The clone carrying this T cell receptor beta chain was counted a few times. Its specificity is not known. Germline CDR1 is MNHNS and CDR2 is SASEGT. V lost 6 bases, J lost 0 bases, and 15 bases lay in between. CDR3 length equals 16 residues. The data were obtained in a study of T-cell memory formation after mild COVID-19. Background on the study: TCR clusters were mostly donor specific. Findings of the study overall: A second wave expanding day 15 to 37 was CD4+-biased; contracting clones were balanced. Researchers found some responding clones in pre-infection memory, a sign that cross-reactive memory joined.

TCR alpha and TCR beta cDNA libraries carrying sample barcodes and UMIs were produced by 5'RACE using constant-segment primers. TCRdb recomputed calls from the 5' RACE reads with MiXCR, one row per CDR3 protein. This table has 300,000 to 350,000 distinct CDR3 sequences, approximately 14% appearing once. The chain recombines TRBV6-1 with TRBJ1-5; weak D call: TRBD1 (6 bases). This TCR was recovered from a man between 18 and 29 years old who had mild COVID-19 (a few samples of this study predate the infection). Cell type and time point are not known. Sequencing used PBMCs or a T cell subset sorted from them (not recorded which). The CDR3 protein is CASSAGTYYSNQPQHF. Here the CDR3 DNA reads TGTGCCAGCAGCGCCGGGACATATTATAGCAATCAGCCCCAGCATTTT.